This record concerns one T cell receptor beta chain sequence. Repertoires were generated with immunoSEQ multiplex PCR, while TCRdb's copy carries only in-frame clones and drops some. The sample yields 60,000 to 95,000 clones, 84% seen once. The data were obtained in a study of control samples from healthy donors and cancer patients. The CDR3 consists of 14 residues. V was cut by 4 bases and J by 4 bases, with 13 bases left in between. The germline V gene encodes CDR1 MNHEY and CDR2 SMNVEV (reference sequence). The sequencing input was blood. V and J are TRBV27 and TRBJ1-2; D remains ambiguous. The clonotype originates from a middle-aged man in good health. CDR3 in amino acids: CASSSARKSYGYTF. The DNA of the CDR3 is TGTGCCAGCAGTTCCGCGAGGAAGTCCTATGGCTACACCTTC.